This section outlines one T cell receptor (beta chain) sequence together with its context. At one end, the junction sequence differs from germline, possibly due to a read error. Sequencing was performed with immunoSEQ multiplex PCR; in TCRdb, only in-frame clones are kept and a portion is missing. The data contain roughly 2,300,000 clones, around 90% of them singletons. This CDR3 spans 13 amino acids. CDR1 is MNHEY and CDR2 is SMNVEV in the germline V gene (reference sequence). This record belongs to a study of shared clonotypes between healthy human individuals. Study context: Contributing individuals were two females and three males aged 18 to 49.

Splitting the CD4+ cells yielded a CD45RA+ naive subset and a CD45RA-negative memory subset. The sample was naive CD4+ T cells from PBMCs. The sample's subset: CD45RA+ positively selected. This sequence was found in a man between 18 and 35 years old in good health. Some clones in this sample may be carry-over from other donors' samples. The V call is TRBV27, the J call TRBJ2-5, with D unresolved. The CDR3 nucleotides read TGTGCCAGCAGTTTAGACTCCCAAGGGACCCAGTACTTC. Its protein is CASSLDSQGTQYF.